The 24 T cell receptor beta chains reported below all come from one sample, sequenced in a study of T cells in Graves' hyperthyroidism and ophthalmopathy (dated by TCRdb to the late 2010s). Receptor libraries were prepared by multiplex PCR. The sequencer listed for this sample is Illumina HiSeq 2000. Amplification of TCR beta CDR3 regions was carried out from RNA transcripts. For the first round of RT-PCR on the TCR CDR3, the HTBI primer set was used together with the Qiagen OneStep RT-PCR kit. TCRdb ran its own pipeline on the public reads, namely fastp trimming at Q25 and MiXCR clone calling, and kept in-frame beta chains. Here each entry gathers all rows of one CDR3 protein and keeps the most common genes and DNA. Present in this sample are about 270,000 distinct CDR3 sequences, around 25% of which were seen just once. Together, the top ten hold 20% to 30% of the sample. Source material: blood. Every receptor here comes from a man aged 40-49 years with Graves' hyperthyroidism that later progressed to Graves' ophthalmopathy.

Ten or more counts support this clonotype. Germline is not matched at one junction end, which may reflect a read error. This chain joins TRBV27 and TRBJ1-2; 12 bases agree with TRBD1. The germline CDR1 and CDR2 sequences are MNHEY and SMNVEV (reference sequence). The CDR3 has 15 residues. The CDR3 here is CASLGDRGPKYGYTF. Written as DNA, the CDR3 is TGTGCCAGCTTAGGGGACAGGGGGCCTAAGTATGGCTACACCTTC.

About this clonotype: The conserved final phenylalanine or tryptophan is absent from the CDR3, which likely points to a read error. The CDR3 protein is CASSPPASKPQETQYL. The CDR3 nucleotides are TGTGCCAGCTCACCACCTGCTAGCAAACCCCAAGAGACCCAGTACCTC. V usage is TRBV18 and J usage is TRBJ2-5; possibly TRBD2 for D (5 bases). V gave up 0 bases and J gave up 1 base, with 12 bases separating them. CDR1 KGHSH and CDR2 LQKENI come from the germline V gene. This CDR3 has 16 amino acids.

This CDR3 reads CATSDLLYEQYF. The CDR3 nucleotides are TGTGCCACCAGTGATTTGCTCTACGAGCAGTACTTC. V and J are TRBV24-1 and TRBJ2-7; no definite D call. Germline lookup yields CDR1 KGHDR and CDR2 SFDVKD. The CDR3 sequence is 12 residues long. V was pared by 0 bases and J by 3 bases, with 2 bases between.

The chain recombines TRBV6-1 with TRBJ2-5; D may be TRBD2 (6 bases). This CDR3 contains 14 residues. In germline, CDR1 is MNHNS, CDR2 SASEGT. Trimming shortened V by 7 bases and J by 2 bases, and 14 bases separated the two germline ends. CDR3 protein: CASTRGGAQETQYF. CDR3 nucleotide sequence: TGTGCCAGCACTCGAGGAGGGGCGCAAGAGACCCAGTACTTC.

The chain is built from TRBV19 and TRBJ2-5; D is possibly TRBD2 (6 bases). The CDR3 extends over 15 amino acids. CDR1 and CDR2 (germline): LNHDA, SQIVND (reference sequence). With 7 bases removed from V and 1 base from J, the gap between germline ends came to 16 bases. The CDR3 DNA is TGTGCCAGTAAGGCCAGCGGGTCTTTCCAAGAGACCCAGTACTTC. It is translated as CASKASGSFQETQYF.

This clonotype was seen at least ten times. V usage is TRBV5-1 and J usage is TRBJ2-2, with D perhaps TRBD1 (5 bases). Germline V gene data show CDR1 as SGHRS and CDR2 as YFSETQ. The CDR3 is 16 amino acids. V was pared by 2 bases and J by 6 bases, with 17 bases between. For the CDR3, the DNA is TGCGCCAGCAGCTTTGTCTCAGGGTTTGTATCCGGGGAGCTGTTTTTT. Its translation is CASSFVSGFVSGELFF.

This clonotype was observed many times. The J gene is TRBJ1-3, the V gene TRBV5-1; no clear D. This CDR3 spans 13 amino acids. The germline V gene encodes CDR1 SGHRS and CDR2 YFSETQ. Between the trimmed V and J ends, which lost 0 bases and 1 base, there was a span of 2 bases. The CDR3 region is CASSLGSGNTIYF. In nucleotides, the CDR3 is TGCGCCAGCAGCTTGGGGTCTGGAAACACCATATATTTT.

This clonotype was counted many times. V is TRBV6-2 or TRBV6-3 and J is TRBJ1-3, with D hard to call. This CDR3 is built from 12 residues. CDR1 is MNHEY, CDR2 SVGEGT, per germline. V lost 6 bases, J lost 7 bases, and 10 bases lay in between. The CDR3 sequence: CASSSDRNTIYF. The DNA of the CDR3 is TGTGCCAGCAGCTCCGATCGGAACACCATATATTTT.

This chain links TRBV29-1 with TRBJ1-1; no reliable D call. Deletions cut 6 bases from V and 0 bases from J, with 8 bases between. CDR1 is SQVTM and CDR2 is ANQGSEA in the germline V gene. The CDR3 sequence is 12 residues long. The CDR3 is CSVTRMNTEAFF. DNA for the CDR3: TGCAGCGTGACACGAATGAACACTGAAGCTTTCTTT. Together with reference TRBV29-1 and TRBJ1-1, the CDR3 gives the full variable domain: SAVISQKPSRDICQRGTSLTIQCQVDSQVTMMFWYRQQPGQSLTLIATANQGSEATYESGFVIDKFPISRPNLTFSTLTVSNMSPEDSSIYLCSVTRMNTEAFFGQGTRLTVV.

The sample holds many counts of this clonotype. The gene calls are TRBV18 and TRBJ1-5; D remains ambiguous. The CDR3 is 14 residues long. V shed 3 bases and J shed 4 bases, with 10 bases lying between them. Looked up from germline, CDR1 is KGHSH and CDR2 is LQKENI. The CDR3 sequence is CASSPIHGNQPQHF. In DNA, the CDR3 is TGTGCCAGCTCACCTATTCATGGGAATCAGCCCCAGCATTTT.

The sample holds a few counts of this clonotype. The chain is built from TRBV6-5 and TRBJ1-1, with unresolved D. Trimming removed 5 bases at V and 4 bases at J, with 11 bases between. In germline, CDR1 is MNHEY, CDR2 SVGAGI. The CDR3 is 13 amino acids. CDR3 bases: TGTGCCAGCAGTACTATCTACGGCACTGAAGCTTTCTTT. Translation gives CASSTIYGTEAFF.

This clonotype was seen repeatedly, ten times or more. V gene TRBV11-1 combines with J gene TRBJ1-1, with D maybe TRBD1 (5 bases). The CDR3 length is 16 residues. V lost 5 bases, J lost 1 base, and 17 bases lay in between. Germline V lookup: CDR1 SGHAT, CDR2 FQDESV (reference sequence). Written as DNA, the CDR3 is TGTGCCAGCAGCCCTCGTGGGGGGATCCGGAACACTGAAGCTTTCTTT. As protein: CASSPRGGIRNTEAFF.

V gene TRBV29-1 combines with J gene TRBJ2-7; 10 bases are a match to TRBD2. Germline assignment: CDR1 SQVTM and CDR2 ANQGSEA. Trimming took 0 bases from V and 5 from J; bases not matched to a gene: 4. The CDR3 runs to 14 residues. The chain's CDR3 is CSVEEAGGPHEQYF. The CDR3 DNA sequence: TGCAGCGTTGAAGAAGCGGGAGGGCCGCACGAGCAGTACTTC.

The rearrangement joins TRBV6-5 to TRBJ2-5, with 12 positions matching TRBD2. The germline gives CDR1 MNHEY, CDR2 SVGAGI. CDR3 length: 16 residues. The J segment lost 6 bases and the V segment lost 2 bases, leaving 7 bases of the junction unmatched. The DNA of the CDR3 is TGTGCCAGCAGTTACGAAACGGGGACTAGCGGGCAGACCCAGTACTTC. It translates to CASSYETGTSGQTQYF.

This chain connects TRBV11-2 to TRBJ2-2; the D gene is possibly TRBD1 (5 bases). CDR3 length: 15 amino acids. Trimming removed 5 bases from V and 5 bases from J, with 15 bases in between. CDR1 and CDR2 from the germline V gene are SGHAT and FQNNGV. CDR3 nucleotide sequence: TGTGCCAGCAGCGCCGTGGCAGGGAAGACCGGGGAGCTGTTTTTT. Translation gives CASSAVAGKTGELFF. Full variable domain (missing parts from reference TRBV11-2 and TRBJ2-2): EAGVAQSPRYKIIEKRQSVAFWCNPISGHATLYWYQQILGQGPKLLIQFQNNGVVDDSQLPKDRFSAERLKGVDSTLKIQPAKLEDSAVYLCASSAVAGKTGELFFGEGSRLTVL.

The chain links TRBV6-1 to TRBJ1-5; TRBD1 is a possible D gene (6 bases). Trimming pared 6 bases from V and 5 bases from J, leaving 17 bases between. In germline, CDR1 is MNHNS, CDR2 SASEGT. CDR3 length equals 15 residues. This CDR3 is CASRSQGGVHQPQHF. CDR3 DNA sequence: TGTGCCAGCAGATCACAGGGAGGGGTACATCAGCCCCAGCATTTT.

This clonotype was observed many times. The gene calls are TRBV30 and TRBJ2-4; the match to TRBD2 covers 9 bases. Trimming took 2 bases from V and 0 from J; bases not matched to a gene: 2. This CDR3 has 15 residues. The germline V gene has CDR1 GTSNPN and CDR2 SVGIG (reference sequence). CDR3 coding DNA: TGTGCCTGGAGTAGCGGGAGGCTAGCCAAAAACATTCAGTACTTC. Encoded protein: CAWSSGRLAKNIQYF. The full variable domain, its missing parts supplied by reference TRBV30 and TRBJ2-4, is SQTIHQWPATLVQPVGSPLSLECTVEGTSNPNLYWYRQAAGRGLQLLFYSVGIGQISSEVPQNLSASRPQDRQFILSSKKLLLSDSGFYLCAWSSGRLAKNIQYFGAGTRLSVL.

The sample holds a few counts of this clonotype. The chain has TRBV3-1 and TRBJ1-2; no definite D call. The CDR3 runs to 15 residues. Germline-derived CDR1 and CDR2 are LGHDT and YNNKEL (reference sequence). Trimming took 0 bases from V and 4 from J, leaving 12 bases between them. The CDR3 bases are TGTGCCAGCAGCCAAGACCCGAACAGCCTCTATGGCTACACCTTC. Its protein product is CASSQDPNSLYGYTF.

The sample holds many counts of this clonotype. As DNA, the CDR3 is TGTGCCAGCAGCTTAGCGGTCATGTCTGAAGCTTTCTTT. Translated, it gives CASSLAVMSEAFF. The chain is built from TRBV7-2 and TRBJ1-1; D not resolved. The CDR3 is made up of 13 amino acids. Germline loops: CDR1 SGHTA, CDR2 FQGNSA. V lost 0 bases to trimming and J lost 6 bases, with 8 bases between them.

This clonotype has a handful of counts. As DNA, the CDR3 is TGTGCCAGCAGCTCCTACGGGACTAGCGGTCGATACGAGCAGTACTTC. Protein product: CASSSYGTSGRYEQYF. V is TRBV3-1 and J is TRBJ2-7; 11 positions agree with TRBD2. The germline gives CDR1 LGHDT, CDR2 YNNKEL (reference sequence). The CDR3 runs to 16 residues. The V gene end was trimmed by 5 bases and the J gene end by 4 bases; junction bases not matched to a gene: 10.

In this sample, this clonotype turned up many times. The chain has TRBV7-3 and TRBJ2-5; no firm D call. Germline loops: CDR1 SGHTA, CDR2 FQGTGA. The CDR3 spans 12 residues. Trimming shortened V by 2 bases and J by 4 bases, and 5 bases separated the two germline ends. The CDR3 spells CASSLSLETQYF. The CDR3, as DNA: TGTGCCAGCAGCTTATCACTAGAGACCCAGTACTTC. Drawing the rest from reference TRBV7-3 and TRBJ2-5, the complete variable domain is GAGVSQTPSNKVTEKGKYVELRCDPISGHTALYWYRQSLGQGPEFLIYFQGTGAADDSGLPNDRFFAVRPEGSVSTLKIQRTERGDSAVYLCASSLSLETQYFGPGTRLLVL.

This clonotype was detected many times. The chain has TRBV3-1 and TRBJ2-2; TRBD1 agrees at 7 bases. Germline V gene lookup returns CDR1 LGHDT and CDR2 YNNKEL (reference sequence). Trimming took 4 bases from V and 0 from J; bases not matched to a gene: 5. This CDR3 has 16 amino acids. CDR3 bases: TGTGCCAGCAGCCGCGAGGGGACAGCGAACACCGGGGAGCTGTTTTTT. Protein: CASSREGTANTGELFF. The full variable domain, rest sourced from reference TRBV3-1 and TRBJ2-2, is DTAVSQTPKYLVTQMGNDKSIKCEQNLGHDTMYWYKQDSKKFLKIMFSYNNKELIINETVPNRFSPKSPDKAHLNLHINSLELGDSAVYFCASSREGTANTGELFFGEGSRLTVL.

CDR3 coding DNA: TGTGCCAGCACCGCACAGTGGGACACTGAAGCTTTCTTT. Amino acid sequence: CASTAQWDTEAFF. The V call is TRBV27, the J call TRBJ1-1, with D hard to call. Trimming left V 7 bases short and J 3 bases short, with 12 bases between. Germline-derived CDR1 and CDR2 are MNHEY and SMNVEV (reference sequence). The CDR3 loop spans 13 amino acids.

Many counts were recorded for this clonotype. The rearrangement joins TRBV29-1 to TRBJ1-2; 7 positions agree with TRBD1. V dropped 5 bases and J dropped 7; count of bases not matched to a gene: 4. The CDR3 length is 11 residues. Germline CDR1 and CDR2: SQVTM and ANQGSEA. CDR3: CSVLTGSGYTF. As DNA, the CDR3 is TGCAGCGTTCTGACAGGGTCTGGCTACACCTTC.